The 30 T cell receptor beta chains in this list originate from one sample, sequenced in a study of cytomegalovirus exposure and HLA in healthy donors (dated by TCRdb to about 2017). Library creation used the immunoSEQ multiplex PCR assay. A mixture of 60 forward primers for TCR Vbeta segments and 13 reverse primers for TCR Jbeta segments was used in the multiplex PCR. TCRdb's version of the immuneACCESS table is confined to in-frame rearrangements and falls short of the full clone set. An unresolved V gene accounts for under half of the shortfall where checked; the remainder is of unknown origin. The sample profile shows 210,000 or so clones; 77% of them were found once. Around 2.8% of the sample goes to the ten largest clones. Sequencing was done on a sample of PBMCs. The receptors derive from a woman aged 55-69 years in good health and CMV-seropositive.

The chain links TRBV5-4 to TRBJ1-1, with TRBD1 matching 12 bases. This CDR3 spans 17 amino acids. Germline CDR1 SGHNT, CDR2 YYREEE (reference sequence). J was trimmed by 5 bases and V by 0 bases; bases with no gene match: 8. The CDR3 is CASSLAFRDRGQTEAFF. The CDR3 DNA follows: TGTGCCAGCAGCTTGGCGTTCCGGGACAGGGGGCAAACTGAAGCTTTCTTT. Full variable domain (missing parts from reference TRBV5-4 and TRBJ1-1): ETGVTQSPTHLIKTRGQQVTLRCSSQSGHNTVSWYQQALGQGPQFIFQYYREEENGRGNFPPRFSGLQFPNYSSELNVNALELDDSALYLCASSLAFRDRGQTEAFFGQGTRLTVV.

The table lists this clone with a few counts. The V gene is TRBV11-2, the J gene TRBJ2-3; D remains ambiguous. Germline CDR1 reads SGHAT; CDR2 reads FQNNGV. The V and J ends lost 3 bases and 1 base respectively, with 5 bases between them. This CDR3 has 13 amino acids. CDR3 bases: TGTGCCAGCAGCTTGCCGGGCACAGATACGCAGTATTTT. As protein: CASSLPGTDTQYF.

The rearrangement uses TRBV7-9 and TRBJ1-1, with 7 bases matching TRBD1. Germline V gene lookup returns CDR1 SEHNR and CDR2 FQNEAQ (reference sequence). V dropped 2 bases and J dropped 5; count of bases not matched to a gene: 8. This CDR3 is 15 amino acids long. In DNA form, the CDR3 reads TGTGCCAGCAGCTTACAGGGGGGCGTCGGGACTGAAGCTTTCTTT. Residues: CASSLQGGVGTEAFF.

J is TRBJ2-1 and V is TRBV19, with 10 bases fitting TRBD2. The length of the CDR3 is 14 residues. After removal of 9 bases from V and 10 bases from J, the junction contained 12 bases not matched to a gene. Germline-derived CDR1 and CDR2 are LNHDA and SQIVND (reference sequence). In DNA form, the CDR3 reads TGTGCCAGCACCTCCGGGCTAGCGGGGGACGAGCAGTTCTTC. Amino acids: CASTSGLAGDEQFF.

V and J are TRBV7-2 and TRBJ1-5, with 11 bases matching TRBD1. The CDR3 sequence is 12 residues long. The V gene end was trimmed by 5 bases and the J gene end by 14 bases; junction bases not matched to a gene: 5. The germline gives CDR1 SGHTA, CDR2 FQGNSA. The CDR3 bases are TGTGCCAGCAGCGAGGGACAGGGGGACAAGCATTTT. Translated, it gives CASSEGQGDKHF.

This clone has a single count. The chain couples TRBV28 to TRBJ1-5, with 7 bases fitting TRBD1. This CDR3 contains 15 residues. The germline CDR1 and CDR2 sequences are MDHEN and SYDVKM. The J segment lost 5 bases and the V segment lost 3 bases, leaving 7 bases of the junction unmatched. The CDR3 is CASSLRGRGHQPQHF. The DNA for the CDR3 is TGTGCCAGCAGTTTGAGGGGGCGCGGGCATCAGCCCCAGCATTTT.

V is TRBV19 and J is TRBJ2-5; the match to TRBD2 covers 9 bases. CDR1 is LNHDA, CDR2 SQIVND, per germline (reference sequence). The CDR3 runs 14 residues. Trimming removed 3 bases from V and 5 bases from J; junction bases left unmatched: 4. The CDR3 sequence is CASSMGTSPETQYF. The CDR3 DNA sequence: TGTGCCAGTAGTATGGGGACTAGCCCTGAGACCCAGTACTTC.

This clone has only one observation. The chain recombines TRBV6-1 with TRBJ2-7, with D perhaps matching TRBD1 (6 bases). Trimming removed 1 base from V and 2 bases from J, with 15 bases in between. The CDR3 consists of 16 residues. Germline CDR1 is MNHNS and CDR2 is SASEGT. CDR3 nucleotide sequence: TGTGCCAGCAGTGAAGATCGAGGGACAATTGCCTACGAGCAGTACTTC. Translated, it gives CASSEDRGTIAYEQYF.

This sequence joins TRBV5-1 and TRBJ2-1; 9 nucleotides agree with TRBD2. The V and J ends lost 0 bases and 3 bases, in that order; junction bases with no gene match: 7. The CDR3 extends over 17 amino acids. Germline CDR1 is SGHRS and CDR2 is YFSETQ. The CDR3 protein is CASSLDSAGGGYNEQFF. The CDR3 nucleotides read TGCGCCAGCAGCTTGGATAGCGCGGGAGGGGGCTACAATGAGCAGTTCTTC.

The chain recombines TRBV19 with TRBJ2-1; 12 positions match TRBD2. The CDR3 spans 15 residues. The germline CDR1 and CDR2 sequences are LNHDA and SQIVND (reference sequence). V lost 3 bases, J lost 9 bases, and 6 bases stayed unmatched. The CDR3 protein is CASSIRASGRGEQFF. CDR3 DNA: TGTGCCAGTAGTATTCGGGCTAGCGGGAGGGGTGAGCAGTTCTTC.

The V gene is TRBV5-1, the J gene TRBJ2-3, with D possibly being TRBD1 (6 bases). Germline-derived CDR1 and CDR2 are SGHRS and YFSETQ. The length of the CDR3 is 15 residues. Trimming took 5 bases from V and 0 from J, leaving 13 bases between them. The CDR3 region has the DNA TGCGCCAGCAGTTCGAGGACAGATAGCACAGATACGCAGTATTTT. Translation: CASSSRTDSTDTQYF.

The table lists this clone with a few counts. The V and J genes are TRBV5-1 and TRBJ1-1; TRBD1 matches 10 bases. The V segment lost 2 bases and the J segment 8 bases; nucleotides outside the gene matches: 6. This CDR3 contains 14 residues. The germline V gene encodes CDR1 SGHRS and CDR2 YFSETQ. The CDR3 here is CASSLPGQGREAFF. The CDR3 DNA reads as TGCGCCAGCAGCTTACCGGGACAGGGGAGAGAAGCTTTCTTT.

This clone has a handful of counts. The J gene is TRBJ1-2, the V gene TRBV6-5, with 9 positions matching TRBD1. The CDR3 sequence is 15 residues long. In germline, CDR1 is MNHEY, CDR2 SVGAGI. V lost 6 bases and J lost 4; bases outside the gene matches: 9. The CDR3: CASRRDGQGIYGYTF. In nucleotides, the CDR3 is TGTGCCAGCAGACGTGACGGACAGGGGATCTATGGCTACACCTTC.

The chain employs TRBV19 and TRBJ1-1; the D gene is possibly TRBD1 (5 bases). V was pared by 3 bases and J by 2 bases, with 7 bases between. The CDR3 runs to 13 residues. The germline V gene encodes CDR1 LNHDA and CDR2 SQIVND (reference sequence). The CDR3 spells CASSIQGNTEAFF. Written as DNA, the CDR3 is TGTGCCAGTAGTATTCAGGGAAACACTGAAGCTTTCTTT. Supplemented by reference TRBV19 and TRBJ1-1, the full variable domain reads DGGITQSPKYLFRKEGQNVTLSCEQNLNHDAMYWYRQDPGQGLRLIYYSQIVNDFQKGDIAEGYSVSREKKESFPLTVTSAQKNPTAFYLCASSIQGNTEAFFGQGTRLTVV.

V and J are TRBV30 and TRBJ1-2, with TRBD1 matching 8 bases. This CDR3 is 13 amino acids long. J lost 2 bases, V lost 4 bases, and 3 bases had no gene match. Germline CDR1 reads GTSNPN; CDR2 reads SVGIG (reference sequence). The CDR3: CAWMGQDNYGYTF. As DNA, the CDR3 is TGTGCCTGGATGGGACAGGACAACTATGGCTACACCTTC.

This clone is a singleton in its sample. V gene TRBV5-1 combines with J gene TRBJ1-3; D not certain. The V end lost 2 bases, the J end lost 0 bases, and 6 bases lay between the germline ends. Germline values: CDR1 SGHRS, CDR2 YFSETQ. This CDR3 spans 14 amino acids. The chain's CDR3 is CASSFGASGNTIYF. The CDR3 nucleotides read TGCGCCAGCAGCTTCGGTGCCTCTGGAAACACCATATATTTT.

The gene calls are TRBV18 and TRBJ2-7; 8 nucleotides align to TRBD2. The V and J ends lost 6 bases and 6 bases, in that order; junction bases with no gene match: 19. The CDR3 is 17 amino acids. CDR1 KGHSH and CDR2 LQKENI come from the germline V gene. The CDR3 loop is CASSTTGRGSGKGEQYF. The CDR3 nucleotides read TGTGCCAGCTCTACCACCGGGAGGGGGTCCGGCAAGGGCGAGCAGTACTTC. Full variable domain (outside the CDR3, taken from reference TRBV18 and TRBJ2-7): NAGVMQNPRHLVRRRGQEARLRCSPMKGHSHVYWYRQLPEEGLKFMVYLQKENIIDESGMPKERFSAEFPKEGPSILRIQQVVRGDSAAYFCASSTTGRGSGKGEQYFGPGTRLTVT.

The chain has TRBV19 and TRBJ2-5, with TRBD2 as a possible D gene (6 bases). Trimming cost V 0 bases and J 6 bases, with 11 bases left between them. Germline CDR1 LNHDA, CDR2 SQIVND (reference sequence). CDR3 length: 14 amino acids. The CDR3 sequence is CASSIDPAGKTQYF. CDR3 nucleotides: TGTGCCAGTAGTATAGATCCCGCGGGGAAGACCCAGTACTTC.

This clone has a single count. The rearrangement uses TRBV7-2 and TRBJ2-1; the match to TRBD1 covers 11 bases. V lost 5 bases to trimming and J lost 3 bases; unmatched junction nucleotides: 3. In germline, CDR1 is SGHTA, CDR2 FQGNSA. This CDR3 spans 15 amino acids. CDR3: CASSTGTGGYNEQFF. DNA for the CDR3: TGTGCCAGCAGCACGGGGACAGGGGGCTACAATGAGCAGTTCTTC.

The CDR3 loop reads CASSLMSGGKSTDTQYF. Here the CDR3 DNA reads TGTGCCAGCAGCTTGATGTCAGGGGGCAAGAGCACAGATACGCAGTATTTT. The chain uses TRBV5-4 and TRBJ2-3, with 8 nucleotides matching TRBD1. Germline values: CDR1 SGHNT, CDR2 YYREEE (reference sequence). The V gene end was trimmed by 1 base and the J gene end by 0 bases; junction bases not matched to a gene: 7. There are 17 residues in the CDR3.

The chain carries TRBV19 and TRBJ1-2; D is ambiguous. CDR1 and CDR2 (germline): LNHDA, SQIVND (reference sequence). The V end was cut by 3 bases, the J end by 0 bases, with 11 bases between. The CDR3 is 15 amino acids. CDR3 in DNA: TGTGCCAGTAGTATCTTGCCAGGCACTAACTATGGCTACACCTTC. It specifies CASSILPGTNYGYTF.

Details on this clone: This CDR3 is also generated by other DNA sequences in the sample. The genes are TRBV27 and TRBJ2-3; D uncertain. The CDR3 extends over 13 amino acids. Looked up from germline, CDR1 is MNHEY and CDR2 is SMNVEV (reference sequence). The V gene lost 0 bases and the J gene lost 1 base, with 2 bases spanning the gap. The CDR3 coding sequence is TGTGCCAGCAGTTTATCCGGCACAGATACGCAGTATTTT. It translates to CASSLSGTDTQYF.

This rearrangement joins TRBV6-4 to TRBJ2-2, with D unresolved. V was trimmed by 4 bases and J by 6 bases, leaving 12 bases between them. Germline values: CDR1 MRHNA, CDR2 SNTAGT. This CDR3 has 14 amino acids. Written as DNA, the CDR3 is TGTGCCAGCAGTGCCTCCCGGGTGTCCGGGGAGCTGTTTTTT. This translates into CASSASRVSGELFF.

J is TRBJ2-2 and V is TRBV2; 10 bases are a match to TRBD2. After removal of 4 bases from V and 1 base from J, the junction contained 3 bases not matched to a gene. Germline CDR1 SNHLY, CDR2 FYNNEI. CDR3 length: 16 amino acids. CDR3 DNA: TGTGCCAGCAGTGGACTAGCGGGTTGGAACACCGGGGAGCTGTTTTTT. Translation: CASSGLAGWNTGELFF.

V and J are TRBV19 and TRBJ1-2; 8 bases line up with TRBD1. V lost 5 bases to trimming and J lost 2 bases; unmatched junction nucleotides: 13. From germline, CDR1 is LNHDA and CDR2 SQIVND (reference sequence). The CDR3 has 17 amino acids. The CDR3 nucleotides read TGTGCCAGTAGTCGGCAGGGGGCCACACCTTTAAACTATGGCTACACCTTC. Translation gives CASSRQGATPLNYGYTF. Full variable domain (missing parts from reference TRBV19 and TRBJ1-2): DGGITQSPKYLFRKEGQNVTLSCEQNLNHDAMYWYRQDPGQGLRLIYYSQIVNDFQKGDIAEGYSVSREKKESFPLTVTSAQKNPTAFYLCASSRQGATPLNYGYTFGSGTRLTVV.

CDR3 region: CASSFGQHSDTQYF. The CDR3 DNA is TGTGCCAGCAGCTTCGGACAGCACTCAGATACGCAGTATTTT. The chain carries TRBV7-2 and TRBJ2-3; perhaps TRBD1 as D (6 bases). The CDR3 runs to 14 residues. V gave up 3 bases and J gave up 4 bases, with 11 bases separating them. Germline lookup yields CDR1 SGHTA and CDR2 FQGNSA.

Here the CDR3 reads CASSPRRLAGNHYEQYF. For the CDR3, the DNA is TGTGCCAGCAGCCCCCGGAGACTAGCGGGGAACCACTACGAGCAGTACTTC. The rearrangement joins TRBV7-8 to TRBJ2-7; 11 bases match TRBD2. Looked up from germline, CDR1 is SGHVS and CDR2 is FQNEAQ. The CDR3 is made up of 17 amino acids. V gave up 5 bases and J gave up 3 bases; unmatched junction bases: 12.

CDR3 sequence (DNA): TGTGCCTGGAGTGGGACGGGAGTTCTCTACGAGCAGTACTTC. Protein product: CAWSGTGVLYEQYF. The chain is built from TRBV30 and TRBJ2-7, with D perhaps TRBD2 (6 bases). This CDR3 is built from 14 residues. Trimming left V 1 base short and J 3 bases short, with 13 bases between. Per germline, CDR1 GTSNPN and CDR2 SVGIG (reference sequence).

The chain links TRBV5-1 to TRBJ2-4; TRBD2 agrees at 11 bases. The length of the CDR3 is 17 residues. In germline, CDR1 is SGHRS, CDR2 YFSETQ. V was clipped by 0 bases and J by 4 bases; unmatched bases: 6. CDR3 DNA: TGCGCCAGCAGCTTGGGGGGACTAGCGGAGACGAAAAACATTCAGTACTTC. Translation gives CASSLGGLAETKNIQYF.

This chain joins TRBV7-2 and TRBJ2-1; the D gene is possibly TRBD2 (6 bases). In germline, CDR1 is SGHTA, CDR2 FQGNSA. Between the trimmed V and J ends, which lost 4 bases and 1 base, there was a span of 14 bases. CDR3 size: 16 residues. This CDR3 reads CASSSSSAGSYNEQFF. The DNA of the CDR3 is TGTGCCAGCAGCTCCTCTTCGGCGGGATCCTACAATGAGCAGTTCTTC.